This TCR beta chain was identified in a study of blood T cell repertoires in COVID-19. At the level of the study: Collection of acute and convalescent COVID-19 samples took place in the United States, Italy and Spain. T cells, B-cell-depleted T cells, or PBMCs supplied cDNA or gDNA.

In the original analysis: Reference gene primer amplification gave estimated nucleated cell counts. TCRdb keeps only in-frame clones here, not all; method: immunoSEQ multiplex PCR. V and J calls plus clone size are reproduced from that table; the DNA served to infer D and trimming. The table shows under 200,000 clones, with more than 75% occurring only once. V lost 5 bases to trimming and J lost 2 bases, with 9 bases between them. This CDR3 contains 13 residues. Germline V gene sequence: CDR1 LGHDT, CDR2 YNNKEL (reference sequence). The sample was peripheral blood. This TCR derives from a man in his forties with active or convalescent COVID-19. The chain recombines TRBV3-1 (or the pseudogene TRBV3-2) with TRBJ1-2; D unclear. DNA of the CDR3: TGTGCCAGCAGCTCGACAAAGAACTATGGCTACACCTTC. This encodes CASSSTKNYGYTF.